This TCR beta chain originates from a study of T cells in pancreatic ductal adenocarcinoma. Study findings and constraints: Compared with tumor, blood showed more total productive templates and about 8-fold more clonotypes.

Surgery without prior neoadjuvant therapy was the treatment of the selected pancreatic ductal adenocarcinoma patients. For this clone: Its antigen is unknown.

Clones were sequenced by immunoSEQ multiplex PCR, and TCRdb holds only the in-frame ones, with some missing. Among 12,000 or so clones, 86% were seen once, and the ten largest hold roughly 18%. This CDR3 contains 12 residues. Trimming took 9 bases from V and 4 from J, leaving 13 bases between them. Germline values: CDR1 MNHNS, CDR2 SASEGT. The receptor was derived from a human donor with pancreatic ductal adenocarcinoma. The gene calls are TRBV6-1 and TRBJ2-7, with D perhaps given as TRBD1 or TRBD2 (6 bases each). The sample taken for sequencing was PBMCs. As DNA, the CDR3 is TGTGCCAGTCTCCAAGGGGGGTACGAGCAGTACTTC. Translated: CASLQGGYEQYF.